This TCR beta chain derives from a study of blood T cell repertoires in COVID-19. Study summary: The samples span acute and convalescent COVID-19 from the United States, Italy and Spain. T cells, B-cell-depleted T cells, or PBMCs provided the cDNA or gDNA that served as material.

Authors' processing steps: Amplification from reference gene primers served as the basis for estimated nucleated cell counts. The data were produced by immunoSEQ multiplex PCR, yet TCRdb's version contains in-frame clones alone and is incomplete. The V and J calls and clone size come from that table; D and trimming were worked out from the DNA. The repertoire holds roughly 200,000 clones, with almost 90% as singletons. This clone has only a few counts. The germline V and J ends were trimmed by 2 bases and 3 bases, with 4 bases remaining between them. This CDR3 contains 11 residues. Germline V gives CDR1 GTSNPN, CDR2 SVGIG (reference sequence).

This chain uses TRBV30 with TRBJ2-5; D gene ambiguous. Material for sequencing was peripheral blood. The receptor's source is a man between 18 and 35 years old with active or convalescent COVID-19. CDR3 bases: TGTGCCTGGAGTCCAAAAGAGACCCAGTACTTC. Protein: CAWSPKETQYF. The whole variable domain, filled in from reference TRBV30 and TRBJ2-5, reads SQTIHQWPATLVQPVGSPLSLECTVEGTSNPNLYWYRQAAGRGLQLLFYSVGIGQISSEVPQNLSASRPQDRQFILSSKKLLLSDSGFYLCAWSPKETQYFGPGTRLLVL.